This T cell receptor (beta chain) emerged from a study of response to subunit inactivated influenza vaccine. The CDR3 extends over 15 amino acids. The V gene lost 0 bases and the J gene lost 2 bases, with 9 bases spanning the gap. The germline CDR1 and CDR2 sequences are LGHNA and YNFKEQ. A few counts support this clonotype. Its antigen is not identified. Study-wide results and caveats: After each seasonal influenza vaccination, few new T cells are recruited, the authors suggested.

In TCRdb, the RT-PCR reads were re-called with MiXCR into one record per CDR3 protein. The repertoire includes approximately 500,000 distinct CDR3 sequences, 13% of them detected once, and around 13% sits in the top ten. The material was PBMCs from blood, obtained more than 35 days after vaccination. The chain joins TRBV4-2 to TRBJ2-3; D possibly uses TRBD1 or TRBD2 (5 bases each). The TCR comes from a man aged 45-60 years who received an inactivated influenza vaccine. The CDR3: CASSQDGGTTDTQYF. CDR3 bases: TGTGCCAGCAGCCAAGATGGGGGAACCACAGATACGCAGTATTTT.